The source of this T cell receptor (beta chain) is a study of blood T cell repertoires in COVID-19. Study context: Spain, Italy and the United States supplied samples that represented acute and convalescent COVID-19. In each case, the material was cDNA or gDNA derived from T cells, B-cell-depleted T cells, or PBMCs.

Original methodology: Estimates of nucleated cell counts were drawn from the amplification of reference gene primers. TCRdb keeps only in-frame clones here, not all; method: immunoSEQ multiplex PCR. From that table come the V and J calls and clone size; the DNA was used to work out D and trimming. This repertoire shows approximately 140,000 clones, roughly 78% found once; its top ten account for about 16%. Trimming removed 7 bases from V and 3 bases from J; junction bases left unmatched: 11. CDR3 size: 15 residues. CDR1 and CDR2 from the germline V gene are SEHNR and FQNEAQ (reference sequence). Sequenced input: peripheral blood. V gene TRBV7-9 combines with J gene TRBJ2-5, with TRBD1 matching over 7 bases. This receptor was taken from a human donor with acute or convalescent COVID-19. The donor label of this sample is uncertain. The CDR3 sequence is CASTSLPGQKETQYF. In DNA form, the CDR3 reads TGTGCCAGCACCTCTTTGCCGGGACAGAAAGAGACCCAGTACTTC.